One sample yielded the 30 T cell receptor beta chains listed below, sequenced in a study of read filtering for tumor transcriptome and immune sequencing. Molecular barcoded adaptors covering alpha/delta and beta/gamma chains were used on 400 to 450 ng RNA. TCRdb analysed the reads with MiXCR anew, one entry per CDR3 protein. This sample yields some 24,000 distinct CDR3 sequences, of which about 20% are seen a single time; around 49% belongs to the top ten. Sequenced: a population of CD138-negative cells sorted from bone marrow. The source of these receptors is a donor aged 40 or over with multiple myeloma.

This clonotype has more than one count but fewer than ten. CDR3 in amino acids: CASSSPSGGATDTQYF. In nucleotides, the CDR3 is TGTGCCAGCAGCTCCCCTAGCGGGGGGGCCACAGATACGCAGTATTTT. V and J are TRBV5-5 and TRBJ2-3, with TRBD2 matching 12 bases. Germline CDR1 and CDR2: SGHKS and YYEKEE (reference sequence). The CDR3 contains 16 residues. V shed 3 bases, J shed 2 bases, and the junction held 4 bases outside the gene matches.

This clonotype has at least ten counts. DNA of the CDR3: TGTGCCAGCAGCTTAGAGGGGGGGTCCCTGAACACTGAAGCTTTCTTT. Its protein product is CASSLEGGSLNTEAFF. The V gene is TRBV11-2, the J gene TRBJ1-1; maybe TRBD1 (5 bases). In germline, CDR1 is SGHAT, CDR2 FQNNGV. The CDR3 totals 16 residues. V lost 0 bases, J lost 0 bases, and 11 bases lay in between.

This clonotype was seen repeatedly, ten times or more. The chain links TRBV4-1 to TRBJ1-1, with a possible D match to TRBD1 (6 bases). V lost 4 bases and J 0 bases, leaving 9 bases between the germline ends. This CDR3 comprises 14 residues. Germline values: CDR1 MGHRA, CDR2 YSYEKL. The CDR3 loop reads CASSLTGLNTEAFF. The DNA of the CDR3 is TGCGCCAGCAGCCTAACAGGGCTGAACACTGAAGCTTTCTTT.

This clonotype was observed a few times. The genes are TRBV7-2 and TRBJ1-5; D unresolved. This CDR3 region has 15 residues. Trimming cost V 1 base and J 0 bases, with 7 bases left between them. Germline V lookup: CDR1 SGHTA, CDR2 FQGNSA. This CDR3 reads CASSLDIHSNQPQHF. The CDR3 region has the DNA TGTGCCAGCAGCTTAGACATCCATAGCAATCAGCCCCAGCATTTT.

This clonotype occurred many times. This chain uses TRBV5-1 with TRBJ1-4, with 9 bases aligning to TRBD1. Germline CDR1 SGHRS, CDR2 YFSETQ. J was trimmed by 8 bases and V by 3 bases; bases with no gene match: 11. The CDR3 is made up of 16 amino acids. The CDR3 nucleotides read TGCGCCAGCAGCTCGACGGGACAGGGTCGGTACGAAAAACTGTTTTTT. Protein: CASSSTGQGRYEKLFF.

This clonotype showed up many times. The chain carries TRBV28 and TRBJ2-5, with TRBD1 matching over 8 bases. The CDR3 covers 15 residues. Unmatched junction bases numbered 11, after V lost 6 bases and J lost 5 bases. Per the germline V gene, CDR1 is MDHEN and CDR2 is SYDVKM. The CDR3 DNA reads TGTGCCAGCAGCCTCTCAGGGGGCGCAGGGGAGACCCAGTACTTC. Translated, it gives CASSLSGGAGETQYF.

Ten or more counts support this clonotype. V usage is TRBV6-1 and J usage is TRBJ2-3; no definite D call. This CDR3 has 15 amino acids. Trimming stripped 1 base from V and 6 bases from J, with 14 bases between. Germline loops: CDR1 MNHNS, CDR2 SASEGT. For the CDR3, the DNA is TGTGCCAGCAGTGAAGGTTGGGGTAGCAGCGATACGCAGTATTTT. Its translation is CASSEGWGSSDTQYF.

Only one count was recorded for this clonotype. The J gene is TRBJ1-5, the V gene TRBV6-2 or TRBV6-3; D is perhaps TRBD1 (6 bases). Looked up from germline, CDR1 is MNHEY and CDR2 is SVGEGT. This CDR3 is 15 amino acids long. The ends were cut back, 3 bases at V and 3 bases at J, with 12 bases in the middle. The CDR3 DNA reads TGTGCCAGCAGTTATCCGACAGGACCCAATCAGCCCCAGCATTTT. This sequence encodes CASSYPTGPNQPQHF.

Ten or more counts support this clonotype. The chain is built from TRBV14 and TRBJ1-6; D uncertain. CDR3 length: 13 residues. The ends were cut back, 4 bases at V and 10 bases at J, with 11 bases in the middle. The V gene's germline CDR1 is SGHDN and CDR2 FVKESK. The chain's CDR3 is CASSRREGSPLHF. CDR3 bases: TGTGCCAGCAGCCGCCGGGAAGGCTCACCCCTCCACTTT.

Many counts were recorded for this clonotype. The chain employs TRBV10-3 and TRBJ2-3; 15 bases are a match to TRBD2. In germline, CDR1 is ENHRY, CDR2 SYGVKD. Trimming at V came to 3 bases and at J to 4 bases, leaving 5 bases not matched to a gene. The CDR3 is 17 amino acids. CDR3 bases: TGTGCCATCAGTGATGGACTAGCGGGGGGGACCGCAGATACGCAGTATTTT. Translated: CAISDGLAGGTADTQYF.

There are many counts of this clonotype. The chain uses TRBV7-9 and TRBJ2-1; 8 nucleotides line up with TRBD2. The germline V gene encodes CDR1 SEHNR and CDR2 FQNEAQ (reference sequence). Losses at the gene ends were 3 bases for V and 5 bases for J; bases not matched to a gene: 6. The CDR3 is made up of 15 amino acids. CDR3 bases: TGTGCCAGCAGCTTGGAAGCGGGGGCGAACAATGAGCAGTTCTTC. Residues: CASSLEAGANNEQFF.

This chain links TRBV9 with TRBJ2-2; TRBD2 might be the D (6 bases). Trimming shortened V by 4 bases and J by 0 bases, and 13 bases separated the two germline ends. This CDR3 has 16 residues. The germline V gene encodes CDR1 SGDLS and CDR2 YYNGEE. The CDR3: CASSLTGTSNTGELFF. The DNA for the CDR3 is TGTGCCAGCAGCTTGACCGGGACTTCGAACACCGGGGAGCTGTTTTTT.

DNA of the CDR3: TGTGCCCATAGACCGCAGACAGTCCTGAGCACTGAAGCTTTCTTT. It is translated as CAHRPQTVLSTEAFF. This chain uses TRBV6-4 with TRBJ1-1, with a possible D match to TRBD1 (5 bases). Germline V lookup: CDR1 MRHNA, CDR2 SNTAGT. The CDR3 extends over 15 amino acids. V lost 11 bases, J lost 4 bases, and 23 bases lay in between.

This clonotype was counted many times. This chain uses TRBV3-1 with TRBJ2-1; perhaps TRBD2 as D (7 bases). There are 15 residues in the CDR3. Trimming left V 3 bases short and J 8 bases short, with 17 bases between. The V gene's germline CDR1 is LGHDT and CDR2 YNNKEL (reference sequence). Here the CDR3 DNA reads TGTGCCAGCAGCCAGTTATCGGGGGGCGGTGATGAGCAGTTCTTC. It is translated as CASSQLSGGGDEQFF.

Points on this clonotype: Because the CDR3 is missing its conserved closing phenylalanine or tryptophan, this is likely a read error. The chain combines TRBV5-1 with TRBJ2-1, with a tentative D call TRBD1 (6 bases). The V gene's germline CDR1 is SGHRS and CDR2 YFSETQ. This CDR3 is 11 amino acids long. Trimming pared 5 bases from V and 10 bases from J, leaving 10 bases between. Written as DNA, the CDR3 is TGCGCCAGCAGTACAGGGCAAGAGCAGTTCCTC. Its translation is CASSTGQEQFL.

This clonotype is deemed large (0.1 to 1%). This chain connects TRBV20-1 to TRBJ2-7; possible D gene TRBD1, 6 bases. The germline V and J ends were trimmed by 0 bases and 3 bases, with 12 bases remaining between them. The CDR3 is 14 amino acids. Germline V gene data show CDR1 as DFQATT and CDR2 as SNEGSKA (reference sequence). CDR3 in DNA: TGCAGTGCTAGAGATTGGACAGCAAACTACGAGCAGTACTTC. Protein: CSARDWTANYEQYF.

In regard to this clonotype: This may arise from a read error, as a much more abundant clone is one base away. Likely a read error: the CDR3 ends without its conserved phenylalanine or tryptophan. The chain employs TRBV11-1 and TRBJ2-1, with 12 bases identical to TRBD2. The CDR3 length is 16 residues. J was trimmed by 8 bases and V by 6 bases; bases with no gene match: 11. Germline CDR1 and CDR2: SGHAT and FQDESV (reference sequence). As DNA, the CDR3 is TGTGCCAGCAGTTCAACCCTAGCGGGGGGGCACGATGAGCAGTTCCTC. Its translation: CASSSTLAGGHDEQFL.

Remarks on this clonotype: A read error may account for a junction end that differs from germline. The chain combines TRBV3-1 with TRBJ2-1, with TRBD2 identical over 12 bases. This CDR3 contains 16 residues. Germline CDR1 reads LGHDT; CDR2 reads YNNKEL (reference sequence). The CDR3 DNA is TGTGCCGGCAGCCCCTCTAGCGGGGGGGCCTACAATGAGCAGTTCTTC. Translated, it gives CAGSPSSGGAYNEQFF.

V usage is TRBV2 and J usage is TRBJ2-1; no definite D call. Trimming cost V 9 bases and J 10 bases, with 25 bases left between them. The length of the CDR3 is 15 residues. The V gene's germline CDR1 is SNHLY and CDR2 FYNNEI. The CDR3 here is CARCAFLDRAVEQFF. The CDR3 DNA is TGTGCCAGGTGTGCCTTCCTTGATAGGGCGGTAGAGCAGTTCTTC.

This clonotype appeared many times. This sequence joins TRBV11-2 and TRBJ2-1; the D gene is possibly TRBD1 (5 bases). The V gene lost 5 bases and the J gene lost 7 bases, with 18 bases spanning the gap. Germline values: CDR1 SGHAT, CDR2 FQNNGV. The CDR3 spans 15 residues. For the CDR3, the DNA is TGTGCCAGCAGCCGCACTCAGGGATTCTTTAATGAGCAGTTCTTC. It yields the protein CASSRTQGFFNEQFF.

V usage is TRBV7-9 and J usage is TRBJ1-5, with 9 positions matching TRBD1. Germline V gene sequence: CDR1 SEHNR, CDR2 FQNEAQ (reference sequence). The CDR3 runs 17 residues. The ends lost 1 base at V and 1 base at J; junction bases unmatched: 5. The CDR3 DNA sequence: TGTGCCAGCAGCTTAGTGCCGGGACAGGGAAGCAATCAGCCCCAGCATTTT. Translated, it gives CASSLVPGQGSNQPQHF.

Many counts were recorded for this clonotype. The V call is TRBV29-1, the J call TRBJ1-1, with D hard to call. Deletions cut 7 bases from V and 6 bases from J, with 18 bases between. Germline CDR1 reads SQVTM; CDR2 reads ANQGSEA. The CDR3 runs 13 residues. As DNA, the CDR3 is TGCAGCGAACTCCGGGCCCCAGGAGCTGAAGCTTTCTTT. Translated: CSELRAPGAEAFF.

This clonotype was detected many times. J is TRBJ1-1 and V is TRBV3-1; no definite D call. The CDR3 contains 14 residues. The germline V and J ends were trimmed by 7 bases and 0 bases, with 12 bases remaining between them. Germline CDR1 is LGHDT and CDR2 is YNNKEL (reference sequence). The CDR3 sequence: CASTLDNLNTEAFF. The CDR3, as DNA: TGTGCCAGCACTCTAGACAACTTGAACACTGAAGCTTTCTTT.

This clonotype was found many times. The rearrangement joins TRBV20-1 to TRBJ2-1, with 10 positions matching TRBD2. The ends lost 3 bases at V and 3 bases at J; junction bases unmatched: 5. Germline V gene data show CDR1 as DFQATT and CDR2 as SNEGSKA (reference sequence). This CDR3 comprises 15 residues. CDR3 DNA: TGCAGTGCTAGGCCACTAGCGGGGAACTACAATGAGCAGTTCTTC. Protein product: CSARPLAGNYNEQFF.

This clonotype has at least ten counts. J is TRBJ2-5 and V is TRBV20-1; 10 positions match TRBD2. The CDR3 length is 15 residues. Germline loops: CDR1 DFQATT, CDR2 SNEGSKA (reference sequence). Trimming at V came to 3 bases and at J to 1 base, leaving 5 bases not matched to a gene. Written as DNA, the CDR3 is TGCAGTGCTAGGAGGGCTAGCGGGGGCCAAGAGACCCAGTACTTC. Amino acids: CSARRASGGQETQYF.

In the case of this clonotype: A much larger clone lies one base from this, so it may be a read error. This sequence joins TRBV6-5 and TRBJ2-6; D is unclear. This CDR3 has 14 amino acids. CDR1 and CDR2 (germline): MNHEY, SVGAGI. Trimming stripped 5 bases from V and 3 bases from J, with 8 bases between. In DNA form, the CDR3 reads TGTGCCAGCAGTCAAGGGTTTGGGGCCAACGTCCTGACTTTC. Its protein product is CASSQGFGANVLTF.

Remarks on this clonotype: This clone may be a read error of a much larger clone one base away. The chain recombines TRBV7-2 with TRBJ2-1; no definite D call. The CDR3 has 12 residues. From germline, CDR1 is SGHTA and CDR2 FQGNSA. V was trimmed by 8 bases and J by 9 bases, leaving 14 bases between them. The CDR3 sequence: CASCPHIGEQFF. The CDR3 DNA sequence: TGTGCCAGCTGCCCCCACATCGGTGAGCAGTTCTTC.

This clonotype has at least ten counts. This sequence joins TRBV25-1 and TRBJ2-1; D ambiguous. Germline assignment: CDR1 MGHDK and CDR2 SYGVNS. Trimming cost V 2 bases and J 5 bases, with 7 bases left between them. The CDR3 consists of 13 residues. The CDR3 DNA is TGTGCCAGCAGTGAAAAGTTCCACAATGAGCAGTTCTTC. It codes for CASSEKFHNEQFF. Together with reference TRBV25-1 and TRBJ2-1, the CDR3 gives the full variable domain: EADIYQTPRYLVIGTGKKITLECSQTMGHDKMYWYQQDPGMELHLIHYSYGVNSTEKGDLSSESTVSRIRTEHFPLTLESARPSHTSQYLCASSEKFHNEQFFGPGTRLTVL.

This clonotype occurred many times. The chain carries TRBV4-1 and TRBJ1-2; D is unresolved. Germline CDR1 reads MGHRA; CDR2 reads YSYEKL. Trimming cost V 0 bases and J 4 bases, with 9 bases left between them. This CDR3 has 14 amino acids. The CDR3 is CASSQDAGLYGYTF. DNA of the CDR3: TGCGCCAGCAGCCAAGATGCTGGGCTCTATGGCTACACCTTC.

With respect to this clonotype: A much larger clone lies one base from this, so it may be a read error. The J gene is TRBJ2-5, the V gene TRBV9, with a tentative D call TRBD1 (6 bases). V lost 4 bases to trimming and J lost 4 bases, with 17 bases between them. This CDR3 has 15 amino acids. Germline values: CDR1 SGDLS, CDR2 YYNGEE. The CDR3 reads CASSITPGTLETQYF. In nucleotides, the CDR3 is TGTGCCAGCAGCATAACGCCCGGGACATTAGAGACCCAGTACTTC.